This TCR beta chain is from a study of T cells in Graves' hyperthyroidism and ophthalmopathy. Uncontrolled infection, other autoimmune disease, pregnancy or lactation led to exclusion. On the basis of clinical symptoms, serum thyroxine and TRAb, thyroid ultrasound and orbital computed tomography, diagnoses were made. General study points: Separating ophthalmopathy from stable hyperthyroidism was achieved by a 13 V-J model. Blood also carried most thyroid clonotypes expanded above 0.001.

This clonotype was detected only a few times. No antigen is known for it. With 1 base removed from V and 7 bases from J, the gap between germline ends came to 12 bases. The CDR3 spans 15 residues. Germline lookup yields CDR1 SGHDT and CDR2 YYEEEE. RNA transcripts provided the source from which TCR beta CDR3 regions were amplified. TCR CDR3 underwent first-round RT-PCR with the HTBI primer set. TCRdb re-called the multiplex PCR reads with MiXCR, one entry per CDR3 protein. This repertoire shows about 640,000 distinct CDR3 sequences, 45% found once; its top ten account for about 7.7%. The chain joins TRBV5-6 to TRBJ1-6, with D possibly matching TRBD1 (5 bases). This sequence originates from an adult man with Graves' disease, either hyperthyroidism or ophthalmopathy (not recorded which). Sequenced material: peripheral blood or thyroid tissue (not recorded which). The CDR3 coding sequence is TGTGCCAGCAGCTTGAAAGGGACGCAGAATTCACCCCTCCACTTT. Translation: CASSLKGTQNSPLHF.